The sequence of this T cell receptor (beta chain) was determined in a study of cytomegalovirus exposure and HLA in healthy donors. The CDR3 runs to 16 residues. V trimming: 4 bases; J trimming: 3 bases; junction bases outside the gene matches: 5. Notes on the study in general: The authors excluded some V segments, including TRBV6-2 and TRBV6-3, as indistinguishable. An assumption of roughly uniform sequencing depth across donors underlay the presence/absence analyses. Most TCR sequences were rare, but some public TCRs occurred in many donors.

The PCR contained 60 Vbeta and 13 Jbeta primers. In the source study's methods: Approximately 12 million of some 80 million unique TCR beta chains were shared, per a later count. Sequenced by immunoSEQ multiplex PCR; TCRdb stores in-frame clones only, minus some. Clone size and the V and J calls come from that table; the DNA yielded D and trimming. Among 150,000 to 200,000 clones listed, roughly 80% were seen once. A remark on this clone: The antigen is undetermined.

The material sequenced was PBMCs. The clonotype comes from a girl aged 5 to 17 in good health and CMV-seropositive. The V call is TRBV23-1, the J call TRBJ2-1, with 11 positions matching TRBD2. TRBV23-1 is designated an ORF whose function remains uncertain. The CDR3 nucleotides are TGCGCCAGCAGTCCTTTGACTAGCGGGATCTACAATGAGCAGTTCTTC. Its translation is CASSPLTSGIYNEQFF.